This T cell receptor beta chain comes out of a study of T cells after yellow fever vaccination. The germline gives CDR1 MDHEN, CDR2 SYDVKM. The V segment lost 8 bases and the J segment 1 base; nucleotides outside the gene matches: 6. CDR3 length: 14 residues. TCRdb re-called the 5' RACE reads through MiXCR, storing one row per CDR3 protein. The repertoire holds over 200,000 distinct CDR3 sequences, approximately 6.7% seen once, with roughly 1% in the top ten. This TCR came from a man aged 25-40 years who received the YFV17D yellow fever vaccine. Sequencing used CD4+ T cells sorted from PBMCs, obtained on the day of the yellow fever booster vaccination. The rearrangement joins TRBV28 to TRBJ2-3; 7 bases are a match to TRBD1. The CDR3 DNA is TGTGCCAGCTGGCATGGACAGGGCACAGATACGCAGTATTTT. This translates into CASWHGQGTDTQYF. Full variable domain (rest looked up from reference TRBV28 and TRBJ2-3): DVKVTQSSRYLVKRTGEKVFLECVQDMDHENMFWYRQDPGLGLRLIYFSYDVKMKEKGDIPEGYSVSREKKERFSLILESASTNQTSMYLCASWHGQGTDTQYFGPGTRLTVL.